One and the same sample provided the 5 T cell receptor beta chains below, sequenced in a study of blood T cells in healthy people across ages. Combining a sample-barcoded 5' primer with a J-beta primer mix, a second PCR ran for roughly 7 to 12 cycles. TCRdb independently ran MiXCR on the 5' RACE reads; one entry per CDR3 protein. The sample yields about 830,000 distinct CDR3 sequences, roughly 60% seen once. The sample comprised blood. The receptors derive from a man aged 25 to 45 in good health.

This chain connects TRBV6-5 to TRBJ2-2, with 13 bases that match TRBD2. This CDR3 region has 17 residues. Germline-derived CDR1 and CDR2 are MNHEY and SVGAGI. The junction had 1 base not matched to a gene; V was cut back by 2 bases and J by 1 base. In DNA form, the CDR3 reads TGTGCCAGCAGTTACGGGACTAGCGGGGAGAACACCGGGGAGCTGTTTTTT. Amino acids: CASSYGTSGENTGELFF.

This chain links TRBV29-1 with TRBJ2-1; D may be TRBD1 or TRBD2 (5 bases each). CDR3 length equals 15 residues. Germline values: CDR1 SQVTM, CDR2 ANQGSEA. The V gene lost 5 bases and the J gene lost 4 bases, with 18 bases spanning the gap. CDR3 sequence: CSVYPRDGKYNEQFF. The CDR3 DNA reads TGCAGCGTTTACCCCCGGGACGGAAAGTACAATGAGCAGTTCTTC.

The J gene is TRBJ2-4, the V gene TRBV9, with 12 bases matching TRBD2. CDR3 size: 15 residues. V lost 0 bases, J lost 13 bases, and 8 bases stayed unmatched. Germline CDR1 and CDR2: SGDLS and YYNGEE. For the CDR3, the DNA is TGTGCCAGCAGCGTAGGGACTAGCGGGACCTACGGGCAGTACTTC. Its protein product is CASSVGTSGTYGQYF. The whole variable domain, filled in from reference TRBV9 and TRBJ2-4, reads DSGVTQTPKHLITATGQRVTLRCSPRSGDLSVYWYQQSLDQGLQFLIQYYNGEERAKGNILERFSAQQFPDLHSELNLSSLELGDSALYFCASSVGTSGTYGQYFGAGTRLSVL.

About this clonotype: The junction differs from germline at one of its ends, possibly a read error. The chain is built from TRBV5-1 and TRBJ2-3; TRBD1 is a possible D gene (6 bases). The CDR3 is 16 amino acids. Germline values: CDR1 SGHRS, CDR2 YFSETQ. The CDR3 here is CASSLGRGLSTDTQYF. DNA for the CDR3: TGTGCCAGCAGCTTAGGCAGGGGCCTTAGCACAGATACGCAGTATTTT.

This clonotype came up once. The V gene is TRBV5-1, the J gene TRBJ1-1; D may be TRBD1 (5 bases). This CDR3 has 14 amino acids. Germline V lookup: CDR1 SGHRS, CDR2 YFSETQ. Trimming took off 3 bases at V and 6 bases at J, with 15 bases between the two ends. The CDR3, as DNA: TGCGCCAGCAGCTCGGGGGACGTTCGGGCTGAAGCTTTCTTT. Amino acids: CASSSGDVRAEAFF.